This is a list of T cell receptor beta chains from one sample in a study of T cell changes during pregnancy in multiple sclerosis. Clones were read by immunoSEQ multiplex PCR, and TCRdb kept only the in-frame ones, dropping some. The top ten clones hold around 13% of a sample with roughly 40,000 clones, roughly nine tenths of them seen once. The specimen was CD8+ T cells from peripheral blood mononuclear cells, collected in the first trimester of pregnancy. These receptors came from a female donor with multiple sclerosis, enrolled in a pregnancy study. The CDR3 runs from the conserved cysteine through the conserved F or W.

CDR3 length: 19
J gene: TRBJ1-5
V gene: TRBV7-9
CDR3 protein: CASSRAWTGGSGSNQPQHF

CDR3 length: 13
J gene: TRBJ2-7
V gene: TRBV9
CDR3 protein: CASSVGGPYEQYF

CDR3 length: 14
J gene: TRBJ1-2
V gene: TRBV6-5
CDR3 protein: CASRTGGDYVGYTF

CDR3 length: 11
J gene: TRBJ2-1
V gene: TRBV23-1
CDR3 protein: CASSRVNEQFF

CDR3 length: 18
J gene: TRBJ2-1
V gene: TRBV27
CDR3 protein: CASSLGGLGTGKLGEQFF

CDR3 length: 13
J gene: TRBJ1-5
V gene: TRBV5-1
CDR3 protein: CASSLAGEQPQHF

CDR3 length: 15
J gene: TRBJ1-2
V gene: TRBV7-9
CDR3 protein: CASSMSQDWNYGYTF

CDR3 length: 17
J gene: TRBJ1-2
V gene: TRBV14
CDR3 protein: CASSQADSRPGNYGYTF

CDR3 length: 16
J gene: TRBJ1-2
V gene: TRBV4-2
CDR3 protein: CASRGTGEPANYGYTF

CDR3 length: 12
J gene: TRBJ1-2
V gene: TRBV29-1
CDR3 protein: CSVDTVLYGYTF

CDR3 length: 16
J gene: TRBJ2-1
V gene: TRBV29-1
CDR3 protein: CSVERDRGSSYNEQFF

CDR3 length: 13
J gene: TRBJ2-1
V gene: TRBV7-8
CDR3 protein: CASSSGQGVEQFF

CDR3 length: 19
J gene: TRBJ1-1
V gene: TRBV11-2
CDR3 protein: CASSLDPGSGGHMNTEAFF